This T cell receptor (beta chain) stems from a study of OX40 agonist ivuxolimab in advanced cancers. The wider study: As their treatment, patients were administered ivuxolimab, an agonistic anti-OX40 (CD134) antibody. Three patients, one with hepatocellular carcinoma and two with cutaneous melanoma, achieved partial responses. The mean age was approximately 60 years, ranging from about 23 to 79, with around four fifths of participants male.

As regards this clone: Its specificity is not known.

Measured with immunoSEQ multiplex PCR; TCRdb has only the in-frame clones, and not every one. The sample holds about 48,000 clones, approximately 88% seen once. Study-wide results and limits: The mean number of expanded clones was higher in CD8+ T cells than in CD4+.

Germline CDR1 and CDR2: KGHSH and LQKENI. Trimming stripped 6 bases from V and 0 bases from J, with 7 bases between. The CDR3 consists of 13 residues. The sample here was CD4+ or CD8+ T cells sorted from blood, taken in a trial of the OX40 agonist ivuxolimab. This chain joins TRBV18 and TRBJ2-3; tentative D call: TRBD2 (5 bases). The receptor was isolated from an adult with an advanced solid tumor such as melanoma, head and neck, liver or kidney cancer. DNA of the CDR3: TGTGCCAGCTCCGACTATAGCACAGATACGCAGTATTTT. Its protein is CASSDYSTDTQYF. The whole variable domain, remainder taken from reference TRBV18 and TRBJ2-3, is NAGVMQNPRHLVRRRGQEARLRCSPMKGHSHVYWYRQLPEEGLKFMVYLQKENIIDESGMPKERFSAEFPKEGPSILRIQQVVRGDSAAYFCASSDYSTDTQYFGPGTRLTVL.